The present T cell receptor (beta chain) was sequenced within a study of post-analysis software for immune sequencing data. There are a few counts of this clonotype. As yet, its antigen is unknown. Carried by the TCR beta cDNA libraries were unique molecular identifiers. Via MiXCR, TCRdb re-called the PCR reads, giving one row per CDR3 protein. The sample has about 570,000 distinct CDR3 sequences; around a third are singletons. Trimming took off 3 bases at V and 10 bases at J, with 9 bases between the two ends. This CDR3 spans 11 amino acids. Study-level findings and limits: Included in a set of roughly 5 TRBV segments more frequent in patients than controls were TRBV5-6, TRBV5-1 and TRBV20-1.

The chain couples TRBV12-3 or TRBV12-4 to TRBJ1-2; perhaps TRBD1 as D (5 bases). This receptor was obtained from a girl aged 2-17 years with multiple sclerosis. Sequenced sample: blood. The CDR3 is CASSFDRAYTF. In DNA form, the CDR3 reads TGTGCCAGCAGTTTTGACAGAGCCTACACCTTC.